This TCR beta chain is from a study of T cell repertoires in cytomegalovirus infection. About the research overall: Newly reported HLA-C-restricted and thoroughly characterized HLA-B-restricted CMV epitopes were employed. Study results and caveats: HLA-C-restricted CMV clonotypes gave the most frequent clonotype in two of eight donors. Public TCR beta family frequency separated CMV-and-HLA carriers, including in an independent cohort.

From the reads, TCRdb called clonotypes with MiXCR, one entry per CDR3 protein. The sample has around 900,000 distinct CDR3 sequences, around 30% seen once. This clonotype was seen a handful of times. The antigen is undetermined. Sequences were derived from cultured CD8+ T cells from PBMCs, sampled from culture after CMV antigen stimulation. This sequence originates from a human donor in good health (CMV status not recorded). Some clones in this sample may be carry-over from other donors' samples.

The CDR3 nucleotides are TGTGCCAGCAGTTCCTACAACGTACCGGACAGGCGGAACACTGAAGCTTTCTTT. Its translation is CASSSYNVPDRRNTEAFF. The chain recombines TRBV12-3 or TRBV12-4 with TRBJ1-1; 7 bases match TRBD1. The V and J ends lost 4 bases and 1 base, in that order; junction bases with no gene match: 15. The CDR3 loop spans 18 amino acids.